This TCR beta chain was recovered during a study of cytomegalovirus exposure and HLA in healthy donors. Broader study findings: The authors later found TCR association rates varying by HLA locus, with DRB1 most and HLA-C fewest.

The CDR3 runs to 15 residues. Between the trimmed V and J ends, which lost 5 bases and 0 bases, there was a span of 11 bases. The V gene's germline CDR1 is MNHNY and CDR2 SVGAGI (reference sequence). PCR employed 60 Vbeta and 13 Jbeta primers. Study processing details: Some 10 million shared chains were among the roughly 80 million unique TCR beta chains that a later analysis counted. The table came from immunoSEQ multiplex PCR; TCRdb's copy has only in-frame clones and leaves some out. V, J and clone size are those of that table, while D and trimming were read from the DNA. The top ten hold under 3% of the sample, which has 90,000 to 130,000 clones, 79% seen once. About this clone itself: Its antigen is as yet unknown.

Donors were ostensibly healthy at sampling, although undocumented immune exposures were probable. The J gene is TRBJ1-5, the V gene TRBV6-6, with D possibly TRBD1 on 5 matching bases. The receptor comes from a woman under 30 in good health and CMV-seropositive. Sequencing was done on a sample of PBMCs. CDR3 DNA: TGTGCCAGCAGTGTCGACAGAAATAGCAATCAGCCCCAGCATTTT. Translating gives CASSVDRNSNQPQHF.